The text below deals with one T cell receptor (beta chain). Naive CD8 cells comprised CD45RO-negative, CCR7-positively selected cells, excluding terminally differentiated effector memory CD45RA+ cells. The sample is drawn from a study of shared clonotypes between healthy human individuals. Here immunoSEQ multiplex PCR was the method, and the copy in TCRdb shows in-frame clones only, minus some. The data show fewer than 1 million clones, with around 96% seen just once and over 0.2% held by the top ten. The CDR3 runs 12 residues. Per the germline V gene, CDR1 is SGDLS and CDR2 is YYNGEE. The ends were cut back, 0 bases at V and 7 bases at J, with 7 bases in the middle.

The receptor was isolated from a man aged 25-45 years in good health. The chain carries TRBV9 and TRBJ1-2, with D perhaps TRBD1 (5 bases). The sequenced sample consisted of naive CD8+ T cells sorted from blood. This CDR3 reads CASSVVGGGYTF. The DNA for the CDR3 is TGTGCCAGCAGCGTAGTGGGGGGTGGCTACACCTTC.